This record looks at one T cell receptor (beta chain) sequence and its context. Its target is unknown. Primers for the PCR totalled 60 Vbeta and 13 Jbeta. TCRdb's copy holds only in-frame clones and misses some; the assay was immunoSEQ multiplex PCR. In the table there are roughly 150,000 clones, about 79% of which are singletons. This entry belongs to a study of cytomegalovirus exposure and HLA in healthy donors. The CDR3 runs 14 residues. Germline V CDR1 and CDR2: MNHEY, SMNVEV (reference sequence). V gave up 8 bases and J gave up 3 bases, with 14 bases separating them. Whole-study results and caveats: Published work reported that the classifier diagnosed cytomegalovirus status with high specificity and sensitivity. Presence/absence analyses assumed roughly uniform sequencing depth across donors, which may not hold. The authors reported that TCR beta sequences could predict HLA-A and HLA-B alleles. These predictions were accurate for most subjects in the first cohort. The listing of fewer than 200 TCR beta chains classed them as cytomegalovirus-associated.

The receptor was derived from a woman in her twenties or thirties in good health and CMV-seronegative. The specimen sequenced was PBMCs. This chain uses TRBV27 with TRBJ1-5, with D perhaps TRBD1 (6 bases). The CDR3 DNA sequence: TGTGCCAGCGGGACAAGGGCCACCAATCAGCCCCAGCATTTT. This codes for CASGTRATNQPQHF.